The sequence of this T cell receptor (beta chain) was determined in a study of T cells in Graves' hyperthyroidism and ophthalmopathy. As for this clonotype: Its antigen is as yet unknown.

V lost 4 bases to trimming and J lost 9 bases; unmatched junction nucleotides: 12. CDR3 length: 17 amino acids. Germline V gene sequence: CDR1 SGHDN, CDR2 FVKESK. Notes on the study in general: Within blood appeared most thyroid clonotypes that had expanded above 0.001. Ophthalmopathy, as predicted by the model, came a median 6.5 months after the prediction.

The PBMCs had their origin in around 9.1 ml of fresh peripheral blood. Amplified regions were TCR beta CDR3 sequences from RNA transcripts. HTBI primers were used for first-round RT-PCR of the TCR CDR3. MiXCR was run by TCRdb on the multiplex PCR reads, yielding one entry per CDR3 protein. The sample lists under 400,000 distinct CDR3 sequences; over 15% were seen once. The receptor's source is a man aged 30 to 45 with Graves' hyperthyroidism. The sample was blood. V is TRBV14 and J is TRBJ2-1; TRBD2 matches 13 bases. The CDR3 sequence is CASSPTGTSGKYSEQFF. The CDR3 region has the DNA TGTGCCAGCAGCCCTACCGGGACTAGCGGGAAATATAGTGAGCAGTTCTTC.